The clone carrying this T cell receptor (beta chain) was recorded a few times. Antigen: not known. The CDR3 loop spans 15 amino acids. Germline CDR1 is PRHDT and CDR2 is FYEKMQ (reference sequence). V shed 1 base and J shed 6 bases, with 12 bases lying between them. This specimen comes from a study of blood T cells in healthy people across ages. General observations from the study: Any conclusive comparison of naive versus antigen-experienced cells was prevented by using unsorted PBMCs. Roughly linear age-related decline in beta diversity appeared, significant by age around 36.

A second PCR of roughly 7 to 11 cycles used a sample-barcoded 5' primer and a J-beta primer mix. TCRdb reprocessed the 5' RACE reads via MiXCR and lists one record per CDR3 protein. Of more than 700,000 distinct CDR3 sequences listed, 53% are singletons. The gene calls are TRBV13 and TRBJ1-4, with a tentative D call TRBD1 (5 bases). This receptor was obtained from an older man in good health. The sequenced sample consisted of blood. The DNA of the CDR3 is TGTGCCAGCAGCTTAGTCCAAGGGACCTATGAAAAACTGTTTTTT. Translation gives CASSLVQGTYEKLFF.